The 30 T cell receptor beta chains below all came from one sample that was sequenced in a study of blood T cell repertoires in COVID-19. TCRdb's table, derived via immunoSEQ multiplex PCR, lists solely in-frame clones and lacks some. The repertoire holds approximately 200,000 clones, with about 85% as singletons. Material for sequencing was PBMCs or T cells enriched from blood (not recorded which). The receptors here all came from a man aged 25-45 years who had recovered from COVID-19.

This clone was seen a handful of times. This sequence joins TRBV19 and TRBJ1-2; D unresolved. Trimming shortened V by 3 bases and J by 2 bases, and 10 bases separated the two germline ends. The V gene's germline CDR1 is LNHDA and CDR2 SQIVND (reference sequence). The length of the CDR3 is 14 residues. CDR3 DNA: TGTGCCAGTAGTATCTCCCCGGGGAACTATGGCTACACCTTC. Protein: CASSISPGNYGYTF.

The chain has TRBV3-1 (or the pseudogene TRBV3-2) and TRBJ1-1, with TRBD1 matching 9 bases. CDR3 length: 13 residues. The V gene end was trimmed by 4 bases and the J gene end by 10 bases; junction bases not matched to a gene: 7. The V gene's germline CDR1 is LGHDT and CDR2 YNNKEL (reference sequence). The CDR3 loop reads CASSRRTGAAAFF. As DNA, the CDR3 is TGTGCCAGCAGCCGGAGGACAGGGGCGGCAGCTTTCTTT.

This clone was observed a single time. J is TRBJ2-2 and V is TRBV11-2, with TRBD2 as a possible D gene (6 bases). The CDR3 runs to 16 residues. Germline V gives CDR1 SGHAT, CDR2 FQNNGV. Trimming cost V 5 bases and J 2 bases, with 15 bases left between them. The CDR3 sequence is CASSRNVRGNTGELFF. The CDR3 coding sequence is TGTGCCAGCAGCCGAAACGTGCGGGGAAACACCGGGGAGCTGTTTTTT.

The CDR3 DNA sequence: TGCGCCAGCAGCCAAGACGGCGACCACAGGTGGACCGGGGAGCTGTTTTTT. Its translation is CASSQDGDHRWTGELFF. The J gene is TRBJ2-2, the V gene TRBV4-1; TRBD1 is a possible D gene (5 bases). There are 17 residues in the CDR3. Trimming removed 0 bases from V and 5 bases from J, with 16 bases in between. Per the germline V gene, CDR1 is MGHRA and CDR2 is YSYEKL.

CDR3 coding DNA: TGCGCCAGCAGCCAAGATCTGCGGGAGGCCTACAATGAGCAGTTCTTC. It codes for CASSQDLREAYNEQFF. The V gene is TRBV4-1, the J gene TRBJ2-1; TRBD2 matches 8 bases. The trim removed 0 bases at V and 2 bases at J, leaving 3 bases unmatched. The germline V gene encodes CDR1 MGHRA and CDR2 YSYEKL. The CDR3 totals 16 residues.

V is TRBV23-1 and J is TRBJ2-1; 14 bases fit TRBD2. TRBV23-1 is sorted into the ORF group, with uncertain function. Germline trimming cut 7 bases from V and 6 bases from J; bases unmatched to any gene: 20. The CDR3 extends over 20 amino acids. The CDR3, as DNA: TGCGCCAGCAACGATTTCTCGGGACTAGCGGGAGCCACCTCTCCCAATGAGCAGTTCTTC. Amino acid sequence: CASNDFSGLAGATSPNEQFF.

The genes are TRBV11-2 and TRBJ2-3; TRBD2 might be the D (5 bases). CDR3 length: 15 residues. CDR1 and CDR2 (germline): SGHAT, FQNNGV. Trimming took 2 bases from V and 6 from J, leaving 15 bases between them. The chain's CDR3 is CASSLSPATGDTQYF. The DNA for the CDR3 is TGTGCCAGCAGCTTAAGCCCAGCGACGGGGGATACGCAGTATTTT.

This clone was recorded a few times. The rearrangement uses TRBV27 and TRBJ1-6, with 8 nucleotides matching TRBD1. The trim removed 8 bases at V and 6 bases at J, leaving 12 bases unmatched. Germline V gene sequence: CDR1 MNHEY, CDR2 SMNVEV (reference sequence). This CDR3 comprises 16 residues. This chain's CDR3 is CASRTLPGQANSPLHF. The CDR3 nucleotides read TGTGCCAGCCGGACACTCCCGGGACAGGCTAATTCACCCCTCCACTTT.

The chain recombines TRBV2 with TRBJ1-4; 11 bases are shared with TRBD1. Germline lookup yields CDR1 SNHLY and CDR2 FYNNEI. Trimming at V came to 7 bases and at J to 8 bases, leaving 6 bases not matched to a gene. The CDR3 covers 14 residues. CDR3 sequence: CASTGQGAREKLFF. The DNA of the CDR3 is TGTGCCAGCACCGGACAGGGGGCCCGGGAAAAACTGTTTTTT.

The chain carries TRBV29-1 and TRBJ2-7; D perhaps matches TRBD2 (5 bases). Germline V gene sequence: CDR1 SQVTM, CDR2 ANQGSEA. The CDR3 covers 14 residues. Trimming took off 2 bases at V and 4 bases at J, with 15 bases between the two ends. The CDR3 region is CSVELRESGYEQYF. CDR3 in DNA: TGCAGCGTTGAATTAAGGGAGTCCGGATACGAGCAGTACTTC.

The CDR3 protein is CASSSTYVPSGANVLTF. The CDR3 DNA is TGCGCCAGCAGCTCCACTTACGTACCGTCTGGGGCCAACGTCCTGACTTTC. The chain has TRBV5-1 and TRBJ2-6; no firm D call. The CDR3 totals 17 residues. The germline CDR1 and CDR2 sequences are SGHRS and YFSETQ. V was pared by 3 bases and J by 1 base, with 14 bases between.

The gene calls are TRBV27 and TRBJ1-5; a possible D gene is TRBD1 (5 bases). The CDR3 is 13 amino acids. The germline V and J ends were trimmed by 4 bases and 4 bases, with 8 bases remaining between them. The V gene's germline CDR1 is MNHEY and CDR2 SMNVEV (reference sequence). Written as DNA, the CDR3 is TGTGCCAGCAGTTCACAGGTAAATCAGCCCCAGCATTTT. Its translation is CASSSQVNQPQHF.

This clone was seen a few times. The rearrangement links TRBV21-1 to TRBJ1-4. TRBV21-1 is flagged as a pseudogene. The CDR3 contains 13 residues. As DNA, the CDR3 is TGTGCCAGCAAGCGGGGGAAATGGGAAAAACTGTTTTTT. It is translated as CASKRGKWEKLFF.

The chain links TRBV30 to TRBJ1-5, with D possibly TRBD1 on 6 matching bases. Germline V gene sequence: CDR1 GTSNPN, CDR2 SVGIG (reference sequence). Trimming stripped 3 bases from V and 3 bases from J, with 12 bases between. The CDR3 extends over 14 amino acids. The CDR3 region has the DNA TGTGCCTGGAGGGGGGCCGGAGACAATCAGCCCCAGCATTTT. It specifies CAWRGAGDNQPQHF.

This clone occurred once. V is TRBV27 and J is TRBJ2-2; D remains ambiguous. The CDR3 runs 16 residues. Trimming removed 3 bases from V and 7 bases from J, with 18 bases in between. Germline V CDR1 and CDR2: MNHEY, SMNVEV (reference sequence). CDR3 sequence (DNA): TGTGCCAGCAGTTTCAGACAAGCTAAACTGGGCGGGGAGCTGTTTTTT. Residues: CASSFRQAKLGGELFF.

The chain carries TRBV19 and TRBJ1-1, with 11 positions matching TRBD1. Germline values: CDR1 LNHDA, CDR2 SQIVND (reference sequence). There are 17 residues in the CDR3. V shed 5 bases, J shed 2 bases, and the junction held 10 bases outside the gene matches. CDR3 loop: CASSRRTGGEKNTEAFF. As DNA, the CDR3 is TGTGCCAGTAGTCGGAGGACAGGGGGCGAAAAAAACACTGAAGCTTTCTTT.

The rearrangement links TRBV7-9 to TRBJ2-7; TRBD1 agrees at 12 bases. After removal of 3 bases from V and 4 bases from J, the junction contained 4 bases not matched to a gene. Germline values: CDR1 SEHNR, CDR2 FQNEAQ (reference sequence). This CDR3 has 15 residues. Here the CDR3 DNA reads TGTGCCAGCAGCTTGGGACAGGGGGCTTGGTACGAGCAGTACTTC. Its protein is CASSLGQGAWYEQYF.

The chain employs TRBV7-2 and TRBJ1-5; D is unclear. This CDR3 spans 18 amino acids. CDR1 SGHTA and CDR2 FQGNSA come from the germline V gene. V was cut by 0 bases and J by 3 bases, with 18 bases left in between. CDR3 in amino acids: CASSLAPYLGGFNQPQHF. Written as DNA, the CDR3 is TGTGCCAGCAGCTTAGCGCCTTATCTCGGCGGCTTCAATCAGCCCCAGCATTTT.

DNA of the CDR3: TGCGCCAGCAGCAAACTGTGGGGCTCAACCTACGAGCAGTACTTC. Translating it yields CASSKLWGSTYEQYF. The chain is built from TRBV5-1 and TRBJ2-7; tentative D call: TRBD1 (5 bases). With 4 bases removed from V and 2 bases from J, the gap between germline ends came to 16 bases. This CDR3 spans 15 amino acids. Germline CDR1 reads SGHRS; CDR2 reads YFSETQ. Full variable domain (outside the CDR3, taken from reference TRBV5-1 and TRBJ2-7): KAGVTQTPRYLIKTRGQQVTLSCSPISGHRSVSWYQQTPGQGLQFLFEYFSETQRNKGNFPGRFSGRQFSNSRSEMNVSTLELGDSALYLCASSKLWGSTYEQYFGPGTRLTVT.

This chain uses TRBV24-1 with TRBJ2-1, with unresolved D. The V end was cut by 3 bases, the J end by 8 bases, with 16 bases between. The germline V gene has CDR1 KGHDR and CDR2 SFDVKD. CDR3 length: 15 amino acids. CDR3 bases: TGTGCCACCAGTGATCCCCGGTTACTACCCCATGAGCAGTTCTTC. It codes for CATSDPRLLPHEQFF.

The CDR3 nucleotides read TGTGCCAGCAGCTCGGAGGTTAGCGGGAGGTACGAGCAGTACTTC. Its translation is CASSSEVSGRYEQYF. V is TRBV7-6 and J is TRBJ2-7; 10 bases align to TRBD2. V shed 4 bases and J 4 bases; nucleotides not matched to a gene: 7. The CDR3 spans 15 residues. Per the germline V gene, CDR1 is SGHVS and CDR2 is FNYEAQ. The entire variable domain, with the rest obtained from reference TRBV7-6 and TRBJ2-7, is as follows: GAGVSQSPRYKVTKRGQDVALRCDPISGHVSLYWYRQALGQGPEFLTYFNYEAQQDKSGLPNDRFSAERPEGSISTLTIQRTEQRDSAMYRCASSSEVSGRYEQYFGPGTRLTVT.

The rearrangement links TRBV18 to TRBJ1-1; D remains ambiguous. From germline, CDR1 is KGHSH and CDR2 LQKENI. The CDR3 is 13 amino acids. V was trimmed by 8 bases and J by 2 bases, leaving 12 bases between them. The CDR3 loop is CASTQSPNTEAFF. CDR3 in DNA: TGTGCCAGCACCCAGTCACCTAACACTGAAGCTTTCTTT.

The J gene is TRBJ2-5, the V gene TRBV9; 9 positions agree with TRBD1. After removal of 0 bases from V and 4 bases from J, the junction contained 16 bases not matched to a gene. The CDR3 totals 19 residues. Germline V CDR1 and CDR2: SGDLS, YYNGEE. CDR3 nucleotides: TGTGCCAGCAGCGTAGGTAATGTGGGGGACAGGGAGGGGCGAGAGACCCAGTACTTC. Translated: CASSVGNVGDREGRETQYF.

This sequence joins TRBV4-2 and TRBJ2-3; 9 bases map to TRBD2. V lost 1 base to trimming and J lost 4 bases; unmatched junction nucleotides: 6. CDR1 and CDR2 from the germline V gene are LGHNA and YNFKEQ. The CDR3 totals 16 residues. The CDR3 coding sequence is TGTGCCAGCAGCCAAGCCCGCGGGGGGGGAGCAGATACGCAGTATTTT. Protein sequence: CASSQARGGGADTQYF.

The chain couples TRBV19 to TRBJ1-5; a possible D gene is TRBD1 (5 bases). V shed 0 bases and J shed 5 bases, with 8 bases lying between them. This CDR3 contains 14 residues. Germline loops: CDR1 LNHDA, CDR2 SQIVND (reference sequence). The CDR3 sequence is CASSIERGDQPQHF. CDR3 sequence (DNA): TGTGCCAGTAGTATAGAACGGGGGGATCAGCCCCAGCATTTT. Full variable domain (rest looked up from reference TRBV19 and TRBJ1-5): DGGITQSPKYLFRKEGQNVTLSCEQNLNHDAMYWYRQDPGQGLRLIYYSQIVNDFQKGDIAEGYSVSREKKESFPLTVTSAQKNPTAFYLCASSIERGDQPQHFGDGTRLSIL.

The CDR3 spells CASSQSPQGNTGELFF. The CDR3 DNA sequence: TGCGCCAGCAGTCAAAGCCCGCAGGGTAACACCGGGGAGCTGTTTTTT. The V and J genes are TRBV23-1 and TRBJ2-2; a weak D match, TRBD1 (5 bases). Being an ORF, TRBV23-1 has a function that is uncertain. Trimming took 2 bases from V and 2 from J, leaving 12 bases between them. The CDR3 runs 16 residues.

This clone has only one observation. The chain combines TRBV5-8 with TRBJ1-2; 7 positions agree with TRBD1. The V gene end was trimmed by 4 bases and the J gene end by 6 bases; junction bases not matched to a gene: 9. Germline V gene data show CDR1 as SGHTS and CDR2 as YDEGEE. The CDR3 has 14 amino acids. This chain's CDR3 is CASSGLGDRDGYTF. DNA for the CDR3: TGTGCCAGCAGCGGACTCGGGGACAGAGATGGCTACACCTTC.

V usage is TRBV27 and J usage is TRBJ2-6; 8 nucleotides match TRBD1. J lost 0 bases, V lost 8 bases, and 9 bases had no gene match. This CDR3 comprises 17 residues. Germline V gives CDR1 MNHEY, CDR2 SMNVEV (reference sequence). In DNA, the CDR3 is TGTGCCAGCTCGATCGGACAGGGTAGCTCTGGGGCCAACGTCCTGACTTTC. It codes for CASSIGQGSSGANVLTF.

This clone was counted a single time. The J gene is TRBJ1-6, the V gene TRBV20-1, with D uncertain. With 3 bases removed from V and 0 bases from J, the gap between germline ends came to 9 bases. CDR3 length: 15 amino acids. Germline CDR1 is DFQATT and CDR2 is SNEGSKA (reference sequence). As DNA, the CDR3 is TGCAGTGCTAGTCGGGAGAGCTCCTATAATTCACCCCTCCACTTT. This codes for CSASRESSYNSPLHF.

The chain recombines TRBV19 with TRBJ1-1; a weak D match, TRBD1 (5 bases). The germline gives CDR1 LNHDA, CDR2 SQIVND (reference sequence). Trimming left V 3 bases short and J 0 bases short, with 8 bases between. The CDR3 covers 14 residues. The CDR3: CASSIGGVNTEAFF. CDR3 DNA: TGTGCCAGTAGTATCGGGGGAGTGAACACTGAAGCTTTCTTT.